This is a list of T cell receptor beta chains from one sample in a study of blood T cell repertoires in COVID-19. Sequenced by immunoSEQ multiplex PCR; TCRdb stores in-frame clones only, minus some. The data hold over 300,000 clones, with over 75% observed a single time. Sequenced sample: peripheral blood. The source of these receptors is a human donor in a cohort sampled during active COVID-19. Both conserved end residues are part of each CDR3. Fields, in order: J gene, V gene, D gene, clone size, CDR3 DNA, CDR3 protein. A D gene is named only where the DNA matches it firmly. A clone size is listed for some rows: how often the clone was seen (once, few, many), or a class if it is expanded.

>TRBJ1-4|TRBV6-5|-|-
TGTGCCAGCAGCTCGGGGGTCTCTGAAAAACTGTTTTTT
CASSSGVSEKLFF
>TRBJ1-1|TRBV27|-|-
TGTGCCAGCCGAAGGCCGGGGGATGGCGGCACTGAAGCTTTCTTT
CASRRPGDGGTEAFF
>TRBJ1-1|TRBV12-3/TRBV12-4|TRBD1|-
TGTGCCAGCAGTTGGACAGGGTCCCCCGAAGCTTTCTTT
CASSWTGSPEAFF
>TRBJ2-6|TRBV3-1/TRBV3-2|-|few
TGTGCCAGCAGCCAAATCAACTCTGGGGCCAACGTCCTGACTTTC
CASSQINSGANVLTF
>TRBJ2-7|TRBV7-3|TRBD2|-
TGTGCCAGCAGCTGGGCACCGGGGGGGCCTTACGAGCAGTACTTC
CASSWAPGGPYEQYF
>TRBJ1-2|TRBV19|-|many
TGTGCCAGTCGCTACTTACAGGGATTGAGGAACTATGGCTACACCTTC
CASRYLQGLRNYGYTF
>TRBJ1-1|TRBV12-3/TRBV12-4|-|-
TGTGCCAGCAGTCTTGTGGGGCTGGGAGCTTTCTTT
CASSLVGLGAFF
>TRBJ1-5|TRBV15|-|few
TGTGCCACCAGCAGCCTTGCAGGGATCAATCAGCCCCAGCATTTT
CATSSLAGINQPQHF
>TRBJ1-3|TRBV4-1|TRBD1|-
TGCGCCAGCAGCCAAGGCCGGACAGGGGCCTTTATCGGAAACACCATATATTTT
CASSQGRTGAFIGNTIYF
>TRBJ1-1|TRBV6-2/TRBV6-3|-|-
TGTGCCAGCAGCCATATCTTGAACACTGAAGCTTTCTTT
CASSHILNTEAFF
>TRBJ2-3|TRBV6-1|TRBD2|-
TGTGCCAGCAGTGATCTAGCGGGGCGGTCATGGGATACGCAGTATTTT
CASSDLAGRSWDTQYF
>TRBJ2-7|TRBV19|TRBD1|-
TGTGCCAGTAGTACCTCAGGGGGCTCTGGATCCGAGCAGTACTTC
CASSTSGGSGSEQYF
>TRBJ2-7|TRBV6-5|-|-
TGTGCCAGCAGGCGCGGGACAGACCCTGGCTACGAGCAGTACTTC
CASRRGTDPGYEQYF
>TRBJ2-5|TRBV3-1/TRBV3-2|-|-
TGTGCCAGCAGCCAGGGCGCTAGCTCGTTCGGGGAGACCCAGTACTTC
CASSQGASSFGETQYF
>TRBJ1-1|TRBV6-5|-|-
TGTGCCAGCAGGGGGGCCCTGAACACTGAAGCTTTCTTT
CASRGALNTEAFF
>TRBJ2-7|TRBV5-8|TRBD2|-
TGTGCCAGCAGCCCGGGACTAGCGGTCCGCTACGAGCAGTACTTC
CASSPGLAVRYEQYF
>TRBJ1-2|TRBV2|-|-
TGTGCCAGCACTGGGAGCTCCGATGGCTACACCTTC
CASTGSSDGYTF
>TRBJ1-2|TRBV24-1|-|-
TGTGCCACCAGTGCCGGGGGGTCGGATAACTATGGCTACACCTTC
CATSAGGSDNYGYTF
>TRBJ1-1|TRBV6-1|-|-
TGTGCCAGCAGTGACAGGGTTGCTGAAGCTTTCTTT
CASSDRVAEAFF
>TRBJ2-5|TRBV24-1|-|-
TGTGCCACCAGTGCCCTAGGAGAGGAGACCCAGTACTTC
CATSALGEETQYF
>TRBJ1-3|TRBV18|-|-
TGTGCCAGCTCACGGGCAGGGTCTGGAAACACCATATATTTT
CASSRAGSGNTIYF
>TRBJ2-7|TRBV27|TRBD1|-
TGTGCCAGCAGTTTGACCGGGACAGGGCCTTCCTACGAGCAGTACTTC
CASSLTGTGPSYEQYF
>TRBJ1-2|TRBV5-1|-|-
TGCGCCAGCAGACTAAGACAGCTAAACTATGGCTACACCTTC
CASRLRQLNYGYTF
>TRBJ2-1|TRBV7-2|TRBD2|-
TGTGCCAGCAGTTTCCCGGGAGGCAACAATGAGCAGTTCTTC
CASSFPGGNNEQFF
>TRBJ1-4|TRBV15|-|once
TGTGCCACCAGCCTCGACAGTCCCCAACCACTGTTTTTT
CATSLDSPQPLFF
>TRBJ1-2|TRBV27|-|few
TGTGCCAGCAGTTTAAGCGGGAACTATGGCTACACCTTC
CASSLSGNYGYTF
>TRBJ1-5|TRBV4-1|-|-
TGCGCCAGCACCCGGGTTATAGATACGGTGGGTCAGCCCCAGCATTTT
CASTRVIDTVGQPQHF
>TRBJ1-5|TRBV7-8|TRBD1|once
TGTGCCAGCAGCGCAGGGACAGTCCAGCATTTT
CASSAGTVQHF
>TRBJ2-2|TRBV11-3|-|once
TGTGCCAGCAGCCGGGGATCGGCCGGGGAGCTGTTTTTT
CASSRGSAGELFF
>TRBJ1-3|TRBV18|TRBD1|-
TGTGCCAGCTCACCTACCGGGACAGATAGCTCTGGAAACACCATATATTTT
CASSPTGTDSSGNTIYF
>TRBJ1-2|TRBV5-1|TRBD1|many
TGCGCCAGCAGCCGTAGTCTTAGTTCCGGACAGGCCTATGGCTACACCTTC
CASSRSLSSGQAYGYTF
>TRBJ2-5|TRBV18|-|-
TGTGCCAGCTCACCAGGACAGCAAGAGACCCAGTACTTC
CASSPGQQETQYF
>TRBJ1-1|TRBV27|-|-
TGTGCCAGCAGTCTAAGAGGAGGGCACTCTGAAGCTTTCTTT
CASSLRGGHSEAFF
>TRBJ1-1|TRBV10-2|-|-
TGCGCCAGCAGTGAGACAGTTAACACTGAAGCTTTCTTT
CASSETVNTEAFF
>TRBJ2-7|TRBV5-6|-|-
TGTGCCAGCAGCCGCCGGTGGTACGAGCAGTACTTC
CASSRRWYEQYF
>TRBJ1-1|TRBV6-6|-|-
TGTGCCAGCAGTTATGGGCAGGGTGAAGCTTTCTTT
CASSYGQGEAFF
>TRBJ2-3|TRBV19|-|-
TGTGCCAGTAGAGGTTGGCGGGGAGATACGCAGTATTTT
CASRGWRGDTQYF
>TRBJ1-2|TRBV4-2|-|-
TGTGCCAGCAGCCAGGCAGGGGTCCGGTATGGCTACACCTTC
CASSQAGVRYGYTF
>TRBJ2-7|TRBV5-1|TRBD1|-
TGCGCCAGCAGCGGCGAAGACAGGGTCTGGGACGAGCAGTACTTC
CASSGEDRVWDEQYF
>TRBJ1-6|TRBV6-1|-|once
TGTGCCAGCAGTGAAGCGCTTGGGGCGAGCTCCTATAATTCACCCCTCCACTTT
CASSEALGASSYNSPLHF
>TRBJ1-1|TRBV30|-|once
TGTGCCGGTCGAGCCCCGAACACTGAAGCTTTCTTT
CAGRAPNTEAFF
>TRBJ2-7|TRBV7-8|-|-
TGTGCCAGCAGGCGGAGGGGGGGTACCGAGCAGTACTTC
CASRRRGGTEQYF
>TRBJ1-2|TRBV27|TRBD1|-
TGTGCCAGCAGGGGGCTGGGACAGGGGGCGTCTGGCTACACCTTC
CASRGLGQGASGYTF